Listed here are 9 T cell receptor beta chains from one sample, sequenced in a study of shared T cell receptors in the human thymus. Sequencing used immunoSEQ multiplex PCR; TCRdb keeps in-frame clones, though not all of them. The data show some 700,000 clones, around 87% seen once. These data also featured in a second study, about human thymus T cells.

Source material: thymocytes. These TCRs come from a boy under three years old with a congenital heart defect.

This clone occurred once. The chain uses TRBV4-1 and TRBJ2-1; the D gene is possibly TRBD2 (6 bases). The CDR3 loop spans 18 amino acids. The germline V and J ends were trimmed by 0 bases and 3 bases, with 18 bases remaining between them. From germline, CDR1 is MGHRA and CDR2 YSYEKL. The CDR3 loop is CASSQDRDSPRGYNEQFF. The CDR3 DNA is TGCGCCAGCAGCCAAGATCGGGACTCCCCCAGAGGCTACAATGAGCAGTTCTTC.

The gene calls are TRBV19 and TRBJ1-5, with D possibly TRBD1 on 5 matching bases. CDR3 size: 18 residues. The V end lost 1 base, the J end lost 0 bases, and 16 bases lay between the germline ends. Germline CDR1 reads LNHDA; CDR2 reads SQIVND (reference sequence). CDR3 amino acids: CASSIARQGYYSNQPQHF. The CDR3 DNA reads as TGTGCCAGTAGTATAGCTCGGCAGGGTTATTATAGCAATCAGCCCCAGCATTTT.

The J gene is TRBJ2-5, the V gene TRBV5-4, with TRBD2 as a possible D gene (5 bases). The CDR3 consists of 12 residues. CDR1 is SGHNT and CDR2 is YYREEE in the germline V gene (reference sequence). Trimming removed 3 bases from V and 5 bases from J, with 8 bases in between. The CDR3 loop is CASSWERETQYF. The CDR3 region has the DNA TGTGCCAGCAGCTGGGAGAGGGAGACCCAGTACTTC.

The chain combines TRBV14 with TRBJ2-7; D unclear. Germline assignment: CDR1 SGHDN and CDR2 FVKESK. The V gene lost 4 bases and the J gene lost 0 bases, with 13 bases spanning the gap. This CDR3 spans 15 amino acids. The CDR3 nucleotides are TGTGCCAGCAGCCCCCAATCCCTGAGCTCCTACGAGCAGTACTTC. Encoded protein: CASSPQSLSSYEQYF.

V and J are TRBV14 and TRBJ2-4; 7 bases match TRBD1. Germline lookup yields CDR1 SGHDN and CDR2 FVKESK. Trimming removed 1 base from V and 9 bases from J; junction bases left unmatched: 3. The CDR3 is 13 residues long. CDR3 DNA: TGTGCCAGCAGCCAAGGACAGGGTCGCATTCAGTACTTC. Protein: CASSQGQGRIQYF.

The J gene is TRBJ2-1, the V gene TRBV2; D might be TRBD2 (6 bases). The CDR3 spans 16 residues. Germline V gene lookup returns CDR1 SNHLY and CDR2 FYNNEI. The V gene lost 3 bases and the J gene lost 6 bases, with 18 bases spanning the gap. CDR3 coding DNA: TGTGCCAGCAGTGACGGGGAGCGGGCCCCGACCAATGAGCAGTTCTTC. Its translation is CASSDGERAPTNEQFF.

The J gene is TRBJ2-7, the V gene TRBV6-5; TRBD1 aligns across 9 bases. Germline V CDR1 and CDR2: MNHEY, SVGAGI. With 6 bases clipped from V and 3 bases from J, the junction kept 3 bases outside the gene matches. The CDR3 has 13 amino acids. The CDR3: CASSWDRDYEQYF. The CDR3, as DNA: TGTGCCAGCAGCTGGGACAGGGACTACGAGCAGTACTTC.

The CDR3 nucleotides read TGTGCCAGCAGTGAAAGAACGACAGGGTTCTATGGCTACACCTTC. Its protein is CASSERTTGFYGYTF. This chain uses TRBV25-1 with TRBJ1-2; TRBD1 matches at 7 bases. V shed 2 bases, J shed 4 bases, and the junction held 7 bases outside the gene matches. Germline values: CDR1 MGHDK, CDR2 SYGVNS. This CDR3 region has 15 residues.

The genes are TRBV5-1 and TRBJ2-7; 9 bases map to TRBD1. Germline values: CDR1 SGHRS, CDR2 YFSETQ. V lost 2 bases, J lost 3 bases, and 6 bases stayed unmatched. The CDR3 has 15 residues. The DNA of the CDR3 is TGCGCCAGCAGCTTAACAGGGGGCAACAACTACGAGCAGTACTTC. Residues: CASSLTGGNNYEQYF.